The 17 T cell receptor beta chains presented below share a single source sample, sequenced in a study of blood T cell repertoires in COVID-19. TCRdb's copy holds only in-frame clones and misses some; the assay was immunoSEQ multiplex PCR. This table holds about 320,000 clones, 90% found once. The sequenced sample was PBMCs or T cells enriched from blood (not recorded which). All receptors come from a woman aged 25 to 45 who had been exposed to COVID-19.

This clone appeared a few times. The J gene is TRBJ1-1, the V gene TRBV7-9, with 9 bases lining up with TRBD1. Trimming cost V 5 bases and J 0 bases; bases outside gene matches: 4. Germline loops: CDR1 SEHNR, CDR2 FQNEAQ (reference sequence). The CDR3 is 15 residues long. The CDR3 loop is CASSPRTGVNTEAFF. The CDR3, as DNA: TGTGCCAGCAGCCCGAGGACAGGGGTGAACACTGAAGCTTTCTTT.

This clone came up once. J is TRBJ1-1 and V is TRBV5-1; TRBD1 matches 7 bases. V was clipped by 1 base and J by 4 bases; unmatched bases: 1. Germline CDR1 SGHRS, CDR2 YFSETQ. This CDR3 contains 13 residues. CDR3 region: CASSLNRGTEAFF. In nucleotides, the CDR3 is TGCGCCAGCAGCTTGAACAGGGGCACTGAAGCTTTCTTT.

This rearrangement joins TRBV18 to TRBJ2-5, with TRBD2 as a possible D gene (6 bases). Germline V gene lookup returns CDR1 KGHSH and CDR2 LQKENI. V was trimmed by 1 base and J by 4 bases, leaving 13 bases between them. The CDR3 length is 15 residues. Here the CDR3 DNA reads TGTGCCAGCTCACCACTTGTGACTAGGGGAGAGACCCAGTACTTC. The encoded protein is CASSPLVTRGETQYF.

The chain is built from TRBV14 and TRBJ1-6, with a weak D call TRBD1 (6 bases). The CDR3 spans 14 residues. The V end was cut by 1 base, the J end by 10 bases, with 11 bases between. Germline CDR1 reads SGHDN; CDR2 reads FVKESK. CDR3 in amino acids: CASSQVRGGSPLHF. CDR3 in DNA: TGTGCCAGCAGCCAAGTCAGGGGTGGGTCACCCCTCCACTTT. Full variable domain (missing parts from reference TRBV14 and TRBJ1-6): EAGVTQFPSHSVIEKGQTVTLRCDPISGHDNLYWYRRVMGKEIKFLLHFVKESKQDESGMPNNRFLAERTGGTYSTLKVQPAELEDSGVYFCASSQVRGGSPLHFGNGTRLTVT.

V and J are TRBV3-1 (or the pseudogene TRBV3-2) and TRBJ1-2, with D possibly TRBD1 on 6 matching bases. The CDR3 extends over 15 amino acids. V was clipped by 4 bases and J by 1 base, with 13 bases between them. Per germline, CDR1 LGHDT and CDR2 YNNKEL (reference sequence). This CDR3 is CASSPSDRVNYGYTF. The CDR3 nucleotides read TGTGCCAGCAGCCCTTCGGACAGAGTTAACTATGGCTACACCTTC.

The chain uses TRBV7-3 and TRBJ1-1; 8 bases align to TRBD1. The CDR3 consists of 16 residues. The germline V gene encodes CDR1 SGHTA and CDR2 FQGTGA. V was pared by 5 bases and J by 1 base, with 9 bases of the junction left unmatched. For the CDR3, the DNA is TGTGCCAGCAGCATCTACAGACAGGGGCCGAACACTGAAGCTTTCTTT. It translates to CASSIYRQGPNTEAFF.

The rearrangement joins TRBV4-2 to TRBJ1-1, with a possible D match to TRBD1 (6 bases). There are 16 residues in the CDR3. Germline V gene sequence: CDR1 LGHNA, CDR2 YNFKEQ. Trimming cost V 0 bases and J 4 bases, with 15 bases left between them. CDR3: CASSQDPQGLGTEAFF. In DNA, the CDR3 is TGTGCCAGCAGCCAAGATCCCCAGGGGCTCGGCACTGAAGCTTTCTTT.

The chain recombines TRBV11-2 with TRBJ1-1, with D hard to call. Looked up from germline, CDR1 is SGHAT and CDR2 is FQNNGV. Trimming took off 3 bases at V and 3 bases at J, with 20 bases between the two ends. The CDR3 spans 17 residues. The CDR3 DNA is TGTGCCAGCAGCTTCCCCTGGGCCGTCTTAGTGGACACTGAAGCTTTCTTT. Translating it yields CASSFPWAVLVDTEAFF.

The V and J genes are TRBV15 and TRBJ1-1, with TRBD1 identical over 8 bases. The CDR3 totals 15 residues. Germline loops: CDR1 LNHNV, CDR2 YYDKDF (reference sequence). With V trimmed by 1 base and J by 0 bases, 1 base remained unmatched. CDR3 sequence reads: CATSRGDRMNTEAFF. The CDR3 DNA is TGTGCCACCAGCAGAGGGGACAGGATGAACACTGAAGCTTTCTTT.

V and J are TRBV11-2 and TRBJ1-4; possible D gene TRBD1, 5 bases. Trimming removed 3 bases at V and 4 bases at J, with 15 bases between. This CDR3 region has 16 residues. The germline gives CDR1 SGHAT, CDR2 FQNNGV. Here the CDR3 reads CASSLGQTDLNEKLFF. CDR3 bases: TGTGCCAGCAGCTTGGGGCAGACGGACCTTAATGAAAAACTGTTTTTT.

DNA for the CDR3: TGTGCCAGCAGCTTAGAAGGGGCTACATTATACAATGAGCAGTTCTTC. This codes for CASSLEGATLYNEQFF. The rearrangement uses TRBV7-6 and TRBJ2-1; D possibly corresponds to TRBD1 (5 bases). Germline V gene sequence: CDR1 SGHVS, CDR2 FNYEAQ. The CDR3 has 16 amino acids. The ends were cut back, 1 base at V and 4 bases at J, with 14 bases in the middle.

The rearrangement joins TRBV7-9 to TRBJ2-2; D is possibly TRBD1 (6 bases). Trimming pared 2 bases from V and 1 base from J, leaving 11 bases between. The CDR3 runs to 16 residues. Per the germline V gene, CDR1 is SEHNR and CDR2 is FQNEAQ (reference sequence). The DNA of the CDR3 is TGTGCCAGCAGCTTAAGTTACAGGGAGAACACCGGGGAGCTGTTTTTT. It specifies CASSLSYRENTGELFF.

The J gene is TRBJ2-5, the V gene TRBV5-1, with 9 bases lining up with TRBD1. Germline-derived CDR1 and CDR2 are SGHRS and YFSETQ. V was pared by 4 bases and J by 5 bases, with 6 bases of the junction left unmatched. The CDR3 sequence is 14 residues long. The CDR3 spells CASSPTGTGETQYF. The CDR3 DNA sequence: TGCGCCAGCAGCCCTACTGGGACAGGGGAGACCCAGTACTTC.

The chain links TRBV19 to TRBJ1-2; D possibly corresponds to TRBD1 (5 bases). This CDR3 is built from 18 residues. Trimming removed 5 bases from V and 0 bases from J, with 22 bases in between. The germline CDR1 and CDR2 sequences are LNHDA and SQIVND (reference sequence). The CDR3 sequence is CASSPGQLLYTTNYGYTF. The CDR3 region has the DNA TGTGCCAGTAGTCCAGGGCAGCTACTCTATACCACTAACTATGGCTACACCTTC.

On this clone: Other nucleotide sequences in the sample specify the same CDR3. V is TRBV5-1 and J is TRBJ2-1, with a weak D call TRBD2 (6 bases). The V gene's germline CDR1 is SGHRS and CDR2 YFSETQ. The ends were cut back, 0 bases at V and 6 bases at J, with 7 bases in the middle. The CDR3 has 13 residues. CDR3: CASSLAGGNEQFF. DNA of the CDR3: TGCGCCAGCAGCTTGGCCGGGGGCAATGAGCAGTTCTTC.

This rearrangement joins TRBV9 to TRBJ2-1, with 10 bases fitting TRBD2. This CDR3 is built from 15 residues. Germline V gives CDR1 SGDLS, CDR2 YYNGEE. The ends lost 4 bases at V and 4 bases at J; junction bases unmatched: 5. The CDR3 DNA reads as TGTGCCAGCAGCCCCCCTAGCGGGGGATACAATGAGCAGTTCTTC. It encodes CASSPPSGGYNEQFF.

In its sample, this clone was seen once. V usage is TRBV7-2 and J usage is TRBJ1-2, with TRBD1 matching over 9 bases. Germline V CDR1 and CDR2: SGHTA, FQGNSA. V was pared by 5 bases and J by 6 bases, with 4 bases of the junction left unmatched. The CDR3 covers 13 residues. In DNA, the CDR3 is TGTGCCAGCAGCGCCTGGACAGGGGATGGCTACACCTTC. It is translated as CASSAWTGDGYTF.